This TCR beta chain stems from a study of blood T cell repertoires in COVID-19. On the study more broadly: COVID-19 samples collected from the United States, Italy and Spain covered acute and convalescent phases.

The authors' processing: Amplifying reference gene primers gave estimates of nucleated cell counts. Assay: immunoSEQ multiplex PCR; the TCRdb copy retains only in-frame clones and omits some. V and J calls and clone size are given by that table; D and trimming were obtained from the DNA. The sample lists 91,000 or so clones; just over 90% were seen once. The V end lost 9 bases, the J end lost 6 bases, and 14 bases lay between the germline ends. CDR1 WSHSY and CDR2 SAAADI come from the germline V gene. This CDR3 is built from 13 residues. J is TRBJ2-2 and V is TRBV10-2; possibly TRBD2 for D (6 bases). The TCR was taken from a woman aged 50 to 60 in a cohort sampled during active COVID-19. Sequencing was done on a sample of peripheral blood. This CDR3 is CASALAGAGELFF. CDR3 bases: TGCGCCAGTGCACTAGCTGGAGCCGGGGAGCTGTTTTTT.